This T cell receptor beta chain is drawn from a study of cytomegalovirus exposure and HLA in healthy donors. The study's findings and limits: In vitro experiments confirmed that three CMV-associated chains were specific for CMV antigens.

This CDR3 is built from 15 residues. Trimming took 4 bases from V and 4 from J; bases not matched to a gene: 7. The germline gives CDR1 SGHDN, CDR2 FVKESK. Of note for this clone: The antigen remains unidentified.

The primer mix had 60 Vbeta and 13 Jbeta primers. Clones were sequenced by immunoSEQ multiplex PCR, and TCRdb holds only the in-frame ones, with some missing. Its table records about 70,000 clones. The source is a female donor in good health and CMV-seropositive. Sequenced sample: PBMCs. This rearrangement joins TRBV14 to TRBJ1-3; TRBD1 agrees at 7 bases. CDR3 protein: CASSPRTGTGNTIYF. The CDR3, as DNA: TGTGCCAGCAGCCCACGGACAGGAACCGGAAACACCATATATTTT.